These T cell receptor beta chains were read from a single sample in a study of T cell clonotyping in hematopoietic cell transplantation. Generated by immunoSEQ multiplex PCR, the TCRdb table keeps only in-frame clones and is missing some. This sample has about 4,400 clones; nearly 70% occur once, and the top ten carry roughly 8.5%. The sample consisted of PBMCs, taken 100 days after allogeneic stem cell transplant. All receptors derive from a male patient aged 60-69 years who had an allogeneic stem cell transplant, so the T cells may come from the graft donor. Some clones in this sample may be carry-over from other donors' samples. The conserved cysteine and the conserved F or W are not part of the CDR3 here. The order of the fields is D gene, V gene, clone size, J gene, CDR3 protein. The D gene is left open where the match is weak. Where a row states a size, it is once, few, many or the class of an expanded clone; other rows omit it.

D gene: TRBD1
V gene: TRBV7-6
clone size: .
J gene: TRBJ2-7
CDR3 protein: ASSLEDRDRGYEQY

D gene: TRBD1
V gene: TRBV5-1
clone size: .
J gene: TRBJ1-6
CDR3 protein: ASSPGQGVGGYNSPLH

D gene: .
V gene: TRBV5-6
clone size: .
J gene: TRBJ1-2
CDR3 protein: ASSLSEGMYGYT

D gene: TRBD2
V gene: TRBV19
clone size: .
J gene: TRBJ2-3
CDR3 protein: ASAGPAGRTDTQY

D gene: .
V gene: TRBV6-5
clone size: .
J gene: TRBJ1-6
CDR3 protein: ASGRDLGNSPLH

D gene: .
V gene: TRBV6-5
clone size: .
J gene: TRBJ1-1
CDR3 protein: ASSYGHNTEAF

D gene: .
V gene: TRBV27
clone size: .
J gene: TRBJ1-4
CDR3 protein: ASSLRGTNEKLF

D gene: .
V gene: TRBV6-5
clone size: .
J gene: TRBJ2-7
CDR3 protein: ASSYSGMGYEQY

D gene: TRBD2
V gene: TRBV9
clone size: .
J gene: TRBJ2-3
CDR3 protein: ASSVSSGGTDTQY

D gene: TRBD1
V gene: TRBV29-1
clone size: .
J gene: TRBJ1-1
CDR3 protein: SYRGNTEAF

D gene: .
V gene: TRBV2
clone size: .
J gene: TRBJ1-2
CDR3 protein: ASSELGVIYGYT

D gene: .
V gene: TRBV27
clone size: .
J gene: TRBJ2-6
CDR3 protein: ASSWRAASSGANVLT

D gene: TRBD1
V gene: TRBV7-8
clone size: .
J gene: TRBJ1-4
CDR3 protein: ASSLWRQGGEKLF

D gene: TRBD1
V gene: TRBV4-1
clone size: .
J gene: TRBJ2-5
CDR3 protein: ASSQELSLVRGDRETQY

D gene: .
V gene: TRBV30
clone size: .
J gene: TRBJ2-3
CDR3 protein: ASSDWEATDTQY

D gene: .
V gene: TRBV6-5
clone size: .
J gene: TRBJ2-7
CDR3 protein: ASRHGTTYEQY

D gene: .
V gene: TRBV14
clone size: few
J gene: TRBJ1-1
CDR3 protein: ASSQQDPTEAF

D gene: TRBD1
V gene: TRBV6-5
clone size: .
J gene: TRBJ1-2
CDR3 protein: ASAPAPTGVYGYT

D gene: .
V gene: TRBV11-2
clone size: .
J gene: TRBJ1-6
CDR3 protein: ASSRRANNSPLH

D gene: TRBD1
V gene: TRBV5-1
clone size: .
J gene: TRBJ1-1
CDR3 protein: ASSYAPGQGEAF

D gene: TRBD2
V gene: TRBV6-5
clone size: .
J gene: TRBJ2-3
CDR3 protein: ASRTSGTRDTQY

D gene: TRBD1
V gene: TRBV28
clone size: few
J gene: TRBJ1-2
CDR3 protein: ASTLEGSAGGDEGYT

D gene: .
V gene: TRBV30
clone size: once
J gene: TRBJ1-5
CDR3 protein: AWSGGPKNQPQH

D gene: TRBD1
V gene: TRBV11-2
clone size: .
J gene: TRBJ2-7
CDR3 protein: ASSRDRSYYEQY

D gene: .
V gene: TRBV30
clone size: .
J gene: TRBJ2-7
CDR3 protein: AWAPGSPAYEQY

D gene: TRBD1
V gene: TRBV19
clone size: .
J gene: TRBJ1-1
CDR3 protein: ASSTLTGGTEAF

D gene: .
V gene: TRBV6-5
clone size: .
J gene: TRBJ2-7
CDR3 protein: ATLGETYEQY

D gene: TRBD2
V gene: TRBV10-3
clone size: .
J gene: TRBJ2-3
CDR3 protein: AISEFQREATDTQY

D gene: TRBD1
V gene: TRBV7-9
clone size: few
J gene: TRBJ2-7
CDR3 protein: ASSFTGGAAYEQY

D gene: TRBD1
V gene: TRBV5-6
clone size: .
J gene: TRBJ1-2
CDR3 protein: ASSWGQNYGYT

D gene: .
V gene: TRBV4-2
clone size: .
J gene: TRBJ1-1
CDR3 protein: ASSQGLSEAF

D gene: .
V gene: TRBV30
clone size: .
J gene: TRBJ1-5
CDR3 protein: AWSGGGNQPQH